This TCR beta chain was observed in a study of shared clonotypes between healthy human individuals (dated by TCRdb to about 2020). The study in broad terms: The cohort included three men and two women between 18 and 49 years of age. To estimate repertoire size and how much clonotypes are shared between individuals, the study performed deep sequencing of blood TCR repertoires from roughly five healthy adults. Each donor's leukapheresis produced roughly between about 0.9 and 9.5 billion PBMCs. For each donor, CD4 naive and CD4 memory were each given three plates, CD8 naive was given two plates, and CD8 memory was given one plate. To increase sequencing depth and limit assay-specific biases, different laboratories used diverse techniques to prepare libraries and sequence TCR repertoires. Results the study describes overall, beyond this receptor: Rarefaction of sorted-subset datasets indicated incomplete sequencing despite the large sequencing depth. When several donors were compared, the shared fraction of clonotypes was about 5.4% for naive CD4, around 4% for naive CD8, roughly 2.3% for memory CD4, and 0.35% to 0.4% for memory CD8. Sampling was limited to blood, and TCR repertoires in tissue likely differ from TCR repertoires in blood. Higher generation probabilities were observed for clonotypes shared by all four sorted-subset donors than for non-shared clonotypes. Because the study included a small number of donors, the genetic and exposure-history diversity represented was limited. Pairwise subsampling indicated that sequencing depth was expected to affect the degree of clonotype sharing among donors. Larger estimated clonotype richness was generally found for naive subsets than for memory subsets.

With regard to this clone: This clone's antigen is unknown. Qualities for individual bases were not recorded, and no much larger clone is one base off.

Using the deep immunoSEQ assay, multiplex PCR amplified TCR CDR3 regions from genomic DNA. For each cell subset, the extracted genomic DNA was distributed evenly across all wells of several immunoSEQ 96-well plates, and each plate served as one replicate. For sorted subsets, about 220 ng of genomic DNA, equivalent to 25,000 to 35,000 T cell genomes, went into each replicate PCR. The purified libraries were quantified using a Qubit 3.0 fluorometer, sized with a Bioanalyzer 2100, and then quantified again using the KAPA Library Quantification kit. Every immunoSEQ 96-well plate was sequenced on a separate single-read 150-cycle Illumina NextSeq 550 flow cell. In the paper's pipeline: Because only junctional sequences without quality scores were contained in the immunoSEQ output, filtering matching that applied to full-length reads could not be performed. To assign V/J genes and CDR3, sequences were annotated using PyIR, a Python wrapper for IgBLAST v1.9, with IMGT germline references. Any read was removed if the V/J assignment was weak (E-value above 1e-6), the CDR3 was missing, or the read contained stop codons, out-of-frame junctions, or ambiguous translated residues. V3J clonotypes were defined as sequences sharing the same inferred V gene, J gene, and CDR3 amino acid sequence. Percentage overlap between repertoires was calculated by dividing the number of shared unique clonotypes by the size of the smaller repertoire. Repertoire richness was assessed with RTK rarefaction, the Chao1 estimator, and Recon v2.1 estimates of unobserved clonotypes. Generation probabilities were computed with OLGA for all TCRbeta clonotypes obtained by the gDNA method from several donors. TCRdb holds this immuneACCESS table with in-frame rearrangements only. Some clones are missing; in checked studies, unresolved V genes explain under half, and the rest has no known cause. The V and J calls and clone size are taken from that table; D and trimming were inferred from the DNA. This sample lists some 1 million clones; about 77% were detected once. About 1.5% of the sample is taken by the ten largest.

The donors were healthy, HIV-negative adults with no recently reported acute infections or vaccinations. Every donor was a Caucasian adult residing in Nashville, Tennessee, USA. Magnetic negative selection was used to enrich CD4+ T cells, after which naive cells were positively selected on CD45RA and the negative fraction became the memory subset. Blood was obtained by leukapheresis, after which PBMCs were separated by Ficoll-Histopaque density gradient centrifugation and cryopreserved in liquid nitrogen vapor phase. Purity and quantity of every magnetically sorted T cell population were checked by analytical flow cytometry. From each sorted fraction, genomic DNA was isolated and quantified by UV absorbance on a Nanodrop 2000c. The germline V gene (reference sequence) supplies CDR1 SGHNT and CDR2 YYREEE. Inclusive of the bounding cysteine and phenylalanine, the CDR3 is 16 residues long. Kept here is only the CDR3 DNA, which spans 48 bases and is read in frame from base 1. Trimming takes 4 bases off V and 3 bases off J; junction bases not matched to a gene: 10.

The V gene is TRBV5-4 and the J gene is TRBJ2-3, with 8 central nucleotides matching TRBD2. The sequencing input was memory CD4+ T cells sorted from blood. Read against the paper, the sample's cell subset or site label means: CD45RA-negative fraction. The clonotype comes from a young man in good health. CDR3 loop: CASSLKLAGPTDTQYF. The DNA sequence is TGTGCCAGCAGCCTGAAATTAGCGGGGCCGACAGATACGCAGTATTTT.